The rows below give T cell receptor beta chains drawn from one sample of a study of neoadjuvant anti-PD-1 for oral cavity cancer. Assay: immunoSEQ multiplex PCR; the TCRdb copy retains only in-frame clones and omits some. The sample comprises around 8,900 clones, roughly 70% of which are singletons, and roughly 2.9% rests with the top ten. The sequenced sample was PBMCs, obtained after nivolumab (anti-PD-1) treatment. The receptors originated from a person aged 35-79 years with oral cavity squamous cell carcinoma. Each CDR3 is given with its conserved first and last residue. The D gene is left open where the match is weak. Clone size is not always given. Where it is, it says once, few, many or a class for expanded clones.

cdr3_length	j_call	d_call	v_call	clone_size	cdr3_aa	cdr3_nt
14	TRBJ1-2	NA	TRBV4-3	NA	CASSQDGLNYGYTF	TGCGCCAGCAGCCAAGATGGCCTGAACTATGGCTACACCTTC
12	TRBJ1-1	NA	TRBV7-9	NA	CASSLDYTEAFF	TGTGCCAGCAGCTTAGACTACACTGAAGCTTTCTTT
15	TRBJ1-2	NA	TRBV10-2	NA	CASRSGMERNYGYTF	TGCGCCAGCAGATCCGGGATGGAGAGAAACTATGGCTACACCTTC
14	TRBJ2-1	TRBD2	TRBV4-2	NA	CASSPAGGHGEQFF	TGTGCCAGCAGCCCGGCGGGGGGGCACGGTGAGCAGTTCTTC
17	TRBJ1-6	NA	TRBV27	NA	CASSLKAPGLGNSPLHF	TGTGCCAGCAGTTTAAAGGCCCCAGGGCTAGGTAATTCACCCCTCCACTTT
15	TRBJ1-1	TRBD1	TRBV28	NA	CASKGPGQGVAEAFF	TGTGCCAGCAAGGGGCCGGGACAGGGTGTCGCTGAAGCTTTCTTT
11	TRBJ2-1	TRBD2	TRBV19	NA	CASRLAGRQFF	TGTGCCAGTCGACTAGCGGGGAGGCAGTTCTTC
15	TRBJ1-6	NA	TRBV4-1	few	CASSQGGRSNSPLHF	TGCGCCAGCAGCCAAGGCGGCAGGTCGAATTCACCCCTCCACTTT
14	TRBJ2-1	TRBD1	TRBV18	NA	CASSPVTGVAEQFF	TGTGCCAGCTCACCCGTTACAGGGGTGGCTGAGCAGTTCTTC
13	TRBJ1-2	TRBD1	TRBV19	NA	CASSDRGSYGYTF	TGTGCCAGTAGTGACAGGGGTAGCTATGGCTACACCTTC
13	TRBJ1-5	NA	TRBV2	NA	CASSGDSNQPQHF	TGTGCCAGCAGTGGGGATAGCAATCAGCCCCAGCATTTT
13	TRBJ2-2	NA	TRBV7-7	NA	CASSPQNTGELFF	TGTGCCAGCAGCCCTCAGAACACCGGGGAGCTGTTTTTT
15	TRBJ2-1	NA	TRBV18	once	CASSPYVESYNEQFF	TGTGCCAGCTCACCCTACGTAGAATCCTACAATGAGCAGTTCTTC
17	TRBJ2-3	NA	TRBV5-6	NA	CASSLEGGGRRTDTQYF	TGTGCCAGCAGCTTGGAAGGGGGAGGCAGGAGGACAGATACGCAGTATTTT
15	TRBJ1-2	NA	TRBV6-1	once	CASSEGSYRAYGYTF	TGTGCCAGCAGTGAAGGGTCCTACAGGGCTTATGGCTACACCTTC
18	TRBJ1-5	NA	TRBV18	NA	CASSPRSAGPLSNQPQHF	TGTGCCAGCTCACCACGCAGCGCGGGGCCCCTTAGTAATCAGCCCCAGCATTTT
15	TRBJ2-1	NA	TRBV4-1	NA	CASSSPGTGVNEQFF	TGCGCCAGCAGCAGCCCTGGGACGGGGGTGAATGAGCAGTTCTTC
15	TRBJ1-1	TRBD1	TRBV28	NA	CASRATGGWLAEAFF	TGTGCCAGCAGAGCTACAGGGGGCTGGTTGGCTGAAGCTTTCTTT
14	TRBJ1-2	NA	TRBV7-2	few	CASSPGFEVYGYTF	TGTGCCAGCAGCCCAGGGTTTGAGGTCTATGGCTACACCTTC
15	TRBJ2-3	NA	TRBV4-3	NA	CASSQQGRRTDTQYF	TGCGCCAGCAGCCAGCAGGGGCGTCGCACAGATACGCAGTATTTT
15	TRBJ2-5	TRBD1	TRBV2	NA	CASGRDRGASETQYF	TGTGCCAGCGGGAGGGACAGGGGAGCGTCGGAGACCCAGTACTTC
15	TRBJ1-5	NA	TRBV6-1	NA	CASSVSGDSNQPQHF	TGTGCCAGCAGTGTGTCAGGGGATAGCAATCAGCCCCAGCATTTT
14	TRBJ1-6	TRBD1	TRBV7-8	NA	CASSYKRQGPPLHF	TGTGCCAGCAGCTACAAAAGACAGGGACCACCCCTCCACTTT
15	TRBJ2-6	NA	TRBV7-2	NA	CASSAYRVGANVLTF	TGTGCCAGCAGCGCGTACAGGGTTGGGGCCAACGTCCTGACTTTC
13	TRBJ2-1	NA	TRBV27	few	CASSLSGGNEQFF	TGTGCCAGCAGTTTATCTGGAGGGAATGAGCAGTTCTTC
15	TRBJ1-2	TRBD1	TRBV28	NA	CASSRGMTGAYGYTF	TGTGCCAGCAGTCGAGGTATGACAGGGGCCTATGGCTACACCTTC
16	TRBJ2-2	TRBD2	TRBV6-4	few	CASSEGAGENTGELFF	TGTGCCAGCAGTGAGGGAGCGGGGGAGAACACCGGGGAGCTGTTTTTT
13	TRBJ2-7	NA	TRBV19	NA	CASSLGAGFEQYF	TGTGCCAGTAGCCTGGGAGCGGGTTTCGAGCAGTACTTC
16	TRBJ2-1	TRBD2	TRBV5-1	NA	CASSLQERGLYNEQFF	TGCGCCAGCAGCTTGCAGGAGCGGGGTTTATACAATGAGCAGTTCTTC
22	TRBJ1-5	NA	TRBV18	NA	CASSPGDSKSPLRLYSYQPQHF	TGTGCCAGCTCACCCGGAGACAGCAAATCCCCACTCCGGCTTTATTCCTATCAGCCCCAGCATTTT
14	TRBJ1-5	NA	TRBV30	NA	CAWTSVGSNQPQHF	TGTGCCTGGACTTCTGTGGGTAGCAATCAGCCCCAGCATTTT
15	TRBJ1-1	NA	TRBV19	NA	CASSLQGEMNTEAFF	TGTGCCAGTAGTTTACAGGGTGAGATGAACACTGAAGCTTTCTTT
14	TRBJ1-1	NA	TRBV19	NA	CASSKSTLNTEAFF	TGTGCCAGTAGTAAAAGCACTCTGAACACTGAAGCTTTCTTT
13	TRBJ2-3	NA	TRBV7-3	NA	CASSLASGDTQYF	TGTGCCAGCAGCCTCGCTTCCGGAGATACGCAGTATTTT
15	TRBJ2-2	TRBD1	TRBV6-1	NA	CASSGQGMVTGELFF	TGTGCCAGTTCGGGACAGGGGATGGTCACCGGGGAGCTGTTTTTT
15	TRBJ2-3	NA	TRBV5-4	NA	CASSLGGLGTDTQYF	TGTGCCAGCAGCTTGGGGGGACTGGGCACAGATACGCAGTATTTT
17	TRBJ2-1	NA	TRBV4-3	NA	CASSQDLSGQPYNEQFF	TGCGCCAGCAGCCAAGATCTAAGCGGGCAGCCCTACAATGAGCAGTTCTTC
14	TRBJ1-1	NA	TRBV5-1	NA	CASSLGGRNTEAFF	TGCGCCAGCAGCCTGGGGGGGAGGAACACTGAAGCTTTCTTT
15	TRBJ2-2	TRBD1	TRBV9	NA	CASSVGGGRTGELFF	TGTGCCAGCAGCGTAGGAGGGGGCCGCACCGGGGAGCTGTTTTTT
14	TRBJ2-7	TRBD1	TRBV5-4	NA	CASSQDRGTYEQYF	TGTGCCAGCAGCCAGGACAGGGGTACCTACGAGCAGTACTTC
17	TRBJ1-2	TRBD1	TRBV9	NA	CASSAPQGQGALYGYTF	TGTGCCAGCAGCGCCCCGCAGGGACAGGGGGCCTTATATGGCTACACCTTC
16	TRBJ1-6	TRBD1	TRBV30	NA	CAWRRTGGLGNSPLHF	TGTGCCTGGAGGAGGACAGGGGGGCTAGGAAATTCACCCCTCCACTTT
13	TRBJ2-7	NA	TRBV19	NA	CASSMNSGYEQYF	TGTGCCAGTAGTATGAACAGCGGTTACGAGCAGTACTTC
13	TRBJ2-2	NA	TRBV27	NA	CASSTRWSGELFF	TGTGCCAGCAGTACCCGGTGGTCCGGGGAGCTGTTTTTT
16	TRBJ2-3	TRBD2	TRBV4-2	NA	CASSQETSGVYDTQYF	TGTGCCAGCAGCCAGGAGACTAGCGGGGTATATGATACGCAGTATTTT
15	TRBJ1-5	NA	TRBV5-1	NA	CASSIAPDYNQPQHF	TGCGCCAGCAGCATTGCCCCTGATTACAATCAGCCCCAGCATTTT
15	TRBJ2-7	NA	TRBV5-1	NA	CASSFGPRISYEQYF	TGCGCCAGCAGCTTCGGACCTCGTATTAGCTACGAGCAGTACTTC
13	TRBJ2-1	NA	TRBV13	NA	CASSMTGRNEQFF	TGTGCCAGCAGCATGACAGGTCGGAATGAGCAGTTCTTC
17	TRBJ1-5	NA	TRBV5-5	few	CASSLFGEWGTGQPQHF	TGTGCCAGCAGCTTGTTCGGGGAGTGGGGGACGGGTCAGCCCCAGCATTTT
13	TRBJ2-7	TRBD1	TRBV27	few	CASSSQGAHEQYF	TGTGCCAGCAGTTCACAGGGGGCCCACGAGCAGTACTTC